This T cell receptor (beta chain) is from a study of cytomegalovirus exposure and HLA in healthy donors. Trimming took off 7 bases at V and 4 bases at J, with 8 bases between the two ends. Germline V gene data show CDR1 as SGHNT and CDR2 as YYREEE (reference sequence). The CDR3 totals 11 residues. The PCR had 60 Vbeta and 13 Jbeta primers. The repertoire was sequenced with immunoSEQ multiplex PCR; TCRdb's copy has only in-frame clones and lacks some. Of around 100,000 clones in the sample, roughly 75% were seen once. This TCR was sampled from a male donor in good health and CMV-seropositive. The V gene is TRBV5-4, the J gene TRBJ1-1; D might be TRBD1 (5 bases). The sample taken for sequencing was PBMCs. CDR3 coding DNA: TGTGCCAGCGGGGGGAGCACTGAAGCTTTCTTT. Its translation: CASGGSTEAFF.